One sample yielded the 31 T cell receptor beta chains listed below, sequenced in a study of cytomegalovirus exposure and HLA in healthy donors. Use of 60 Vbeta and 13 Jbeta primers characterized the PCR. The data were produced by immunoSEQ multiplex PCR, yet TCRdb's version contains in-frame clones alone and is incomplete. The table records around 190,000 clones, roughly four fifths of them present only once. The sequenced sample consisted of PBMCs. These receptors originate from a man between 18 and 29 years old in good health and CMV-seronegative.

The chain is built from TRBV2 and TRBJ2-4, with D possibly being TRBD1 (6 bases). The germline V gene encodes CDR1 SNHLY and CDR2 FYNNEI. The ends were cut back, 6 bases at V and 4 bases at J, with 16 bases in the middle. CDR3 length: 15 amino acids. The chain's CDR3 is CASRSGAGWKNIQYF. For the CDR3, the DNA is TGTGCCAGCAGGTCAGGGGCAGGGTGGAAAAACATTCAGTACTTC.

This clone occurred a few times. V gene TRBV10-1 combines with J gene TRBJ2-2; 7 positions match TRBD2. The CDR3 totals 18 residues. Germline CDR1 WNHNN, CDR2 SYGVQD (reference sequence). V dropped 2 bases and J dropped 5; count of bases not matched to a gene: 14. CDR3 loop: CASSELPKTGGSTGELFF. The CDR3 DNA follows: TGCGCCAGCAGTGAGCTTCCTAAGACGGGGGGTTCTACCGGGGAGCTGTTTTTT.

The chain is built from TRBV7-9 and TRBJ2-1; 10 positions agree with TRBD2. Germline CDR1 reads SEHNR; CDR2 reads FQNEAQ (reference sequence). V shed 6 bases, J shed 3 bases, and the junction held 2 bases outside the gene matches. The CDR3 covers 14 residues. This CDR3 reads CASSVAGGYNEQFF. For the CDR3, the DNA is TGTGCCAGCAGTGTAGCGGGAGGCTACAATGAGCAGTTCTTC.

The rearrangement joins TRBV10-2 to TRBJ2-1; the D gene is possibly TRBD1 (5 bases). There are 14 residues in the CDR3. Trimming shortened V by 7 bases and J by 7 bases, and 17 bases separated the two germline ends. The germline V gene encodes CDR1 WSHSY and CDR2 SAAADI. In DNA, the CDR3 is TGCGCCAGCAAGGCCCCTAGGGGATGGAATGAGCAGTTCTTC. This gives the protein CASKAPRGWNEQFF.

In this sample, this clone turned up once. The chain recombines TRBV5-1 with TRBJ1-4, with 7 nucleotides matching TRBD1. Per germline, CDR1 SGHRS and CDR2 YFSETQ. This CDR3 spans 15 amino acids. With 4 bases clipped from V and 2 bases from J, the junction kept 5 bases outside the gene matches. As DNA, the CDR3 is TGCGCCAGCAGCCCACGGGGACAGACTAATGAAAAACTGTTTTTT. Amino acid sequence: CASSPRGQTNEKLFF. The full variable domain, with the rest looked up from reference TRBV5-1 and TRBJ1-4, is KAGVTQTPRYLIKTRGQQVTLSCSPISGHRSVSWYQQTPGQGLQFLFEYFSETQRNKGNFPGRFSGRQFSNSRSEMNVSTLELGDSALYLCASSPRGQTNEKLFFGSGTQLSVL.

The chain uses TRBV5-1 and TRBJ2-3; 9 positions agree with TRBD2. Per the germline V gene, CDR1 is SGHRS and CDR2 is YFSETQ. With 3 bases clipped from V and 3 bases from J, the junction kept 8 bases outside the gene matches. CDR3 length equals 16 residues. This CDR3 reads CASSSMASGVTDTQYF. CDR3 nucleotides: TGCGCCAGCAGCTCCATGGCTAGCGGGGTAACAGATACGCAGTATTTT.

The chain combines TRBV18 with TRBJ2-2; D unresolved. The CDR3 is made up of 16 amino acids. Germline V CDR1 and CDR2: KGHSH, LQKENI. Deletions cut 0 bases from V and 0 bases from J, with 8 bases between. The CDR3 region is CASSPPSQANTGELFF. The CDR3 coding sequence is TGTGCCAGCTCACCACCCTCCCAGGCGAACACCGGGGAGCTGTTTTTT.

J is TRBJ1-1 and V is TRBV28; D gene unclear. The CDR3 totals 14 residues. Trimming removed 11 bases at V and 1 base at J, with 17 bases between. The germline V gene has CDR1 MDHEN and CDR2 SYDVKM. CDR3 sequence: CAAKAHRENTEAFF. DNA for the CDR3: TGTGCCGCAAAAGCCCACAGAGAGAACACTGAAGCTTTCTTT. Looking up the rest from reference TRBV28 and TRBJ1-1 gives the full variable domain: DVKVTQSSRYLVKRTGEKVFLECVQDMDHENMFWYRQDPGLGLRLIYFSYDVKMKEKGDIPEGYSVSREKKERFSLILESASTNQTSMYLCAAKAHRENTEAFFGQGTRLTVV.

The V call is TRBV7-8, the J call TRBJ2-1; 9 bases agree with TRBD2. Per germline, CDR1 SGHVS and CDR2 FQNEAQ. The CDR3 sequence is 14 residues long. V was pared by 8 bases and J by 4 bases, with 6 bases of the junction left unmatched. This CDR3 reads CASEWLAGYNEQFF. The CDR3 bases are TGTGCCAGCGAATGGCTAGCGGGATACAATGAGCAGTTCTTC.

The V and J genes are TRBV7-9 and TRBJ2-5; weak D call: TRBD2 (5 bases). Trimming shortened V by 4 bases and J by 4 bases, and 13 bases separated the two germline ends. CDR1 is SEHNR, CDR2 FQNEAQ, per germline (reference sequence). The CDR3 contains 14 residues. The CDR3 reads CASSSTAVPETQYF. The CDR3 coding sequence is TGTGCCAGCAGCTCAACAGCGGTCCCAGAGACCCAGTACTTC.

The chain combines TRBV10-2 with TRBJ2-7; possible D gene TRBD1, 6 bases. Deletions cut 6 bases from V and 2 bases from J, with 17 bases between. Germline CDR1 reads WSHSY; CDR2 reads SAAADI. This CDR3 has 15 amino acids. The DNA of the CDR3 is TGCGCCAGCAGGAGGACAGCTCCTTCGCCCTACGAGCAGTACTTC. This sequence encodes CASRRTAPSPYEQYF.

Only one count was recorded for this clone. The chain recombines TRBV28 with TRBJ2-7; no firm D call. Trimming took off 7 bases at V and 0 bases at J, with 10 bases between the two ends. CDR3 length: 13 amino acids. The germline CDR1 and CDR2 sequences are MDHEN and SYDVKM. CDR3 protein: CASTLAASYEQYF. CDR3 DNA: TGTGCCAGCACTCTGGCGGCCTCCTACGAGCAGTACTTC.

The chain carries TRBV18 and TRBJ2-1; D possibly corresponds to TRBD1 (5 bases). The V gene's germline CDR1 is KGHSH and CDR2 LQKENI. This CDR3 region has 14 residues. V was pared by 6 bases and J by 4 bases, with 13 bases between. CDR3 coding DNA: TGTGCCAGCTCTCCTCAGACAGAGTACAATGAGCAGTTCTTC. It is translated as CASSPQTEYNEQFF.

This clone was seen a few times. This sequence joins TRBV4-3 and TRBJ1-6; the match to TRBD1 covers 9 bases. This CDR3 has 17 amino acids. CDR1 is LGHNA, CDR2 YSLEER, per germline. Losses at the gene ends were 2 bases for V and 7 bases for J; bases not matched to a gene: 9. CDR3 in DNA: TGCGCCAGCAGCCAAAGGCACCGGGACAGGGCCAATTCACCCCTCCACTTT. It encodes CASSQRHRDRANSPLHF.

The chain has TRBV5-1 and TRBJ1-4; the D is unclear. The CDR3 is made up of 13 amino acids. V gave up 4 bases and J gave up 6 bases, with 10 bases separating them. CDR1 is SGHRS, CDR2 YFSETQ, per germline. The chain's CDR3 is CASSLERDEKLFF. The CDR3 bases are TGCGCCAGCAGCCTTGAGCGAGATGAAAAACTGTTTTTT.

The chain carries TRBV28 and TRBJ2-7; possible D gene TRBD1, 5 bases. Trimming shortened V by 5 bases and J by 4 bases, and 21 bases separated the two germline ends. The CDR3 runs 16 residues. Per germline, CDR1 MDHEN and CDR2 SYDVKM. The CDR3 DNA is TGTGCCAGCAGTCAAGATTTCGGACACCGAAGGTACGAGCAGTACTTC. It encodes CASSQDFGHRRYEQYF.

The chain joins TRBV5-4 to TRBJ2-6, with D perhaps TRBD2 (6 bases). The CDR3 runs to 14 residues. Germline V gene lookup returns CDR1 SGHNT and CDR2 YYREEE (reference sequence). V lost 5 bases to trimming and J lost 4 bases, with 10 bases between them. The CDR3 DNA follows: TGTGCCAGCAGGGCGGGGTCCGGGGCCAACGTCCTGACTTTC. Residues: CASRAGSGANVLTF.

The gene calls are TRBV5-5 and TRBJ1-5, with unresolved D. This CDR3 has 14 residues. Germline CDR1 is SGHKS and CDR2 is YYEKEE (reference sequence). V was shortened by 0 bases and J by 3 bases, with 7 bases between the two germline ends. As DNA, the CDR3 is TGTGCCAGCAGCTTGGTGGCCGTCAATCAGCCCCAGCATTTT. This gives the protein CASSLVAVNQPQHF.

The CDR3 nucleotides read TGTGCCAGCAGCGTAGGGATTAGCGGGGCAGAGACCCAGTACTTC. Residues: CASSVGISGAETQYF. The chain employs TRBV9 and TRBJ2-5; 8 bases agree with TRBD2. The CDR3 length is 15 residues. After removal of 0 bases from V and 4 bases from J, the junction contained 5 bases not matched to a gene. Looked up from germline, CDR1 is SGDLS and CDR2 is YYNGEE.

The chain combines TRBV4-1 with TRBJ1-2, with TRBD1 identical over 9 bases. Germline assignment: CDR1 MGHRA and CDR2 YSYEKL. J was trimmed by 8 bases and V by 0 bases; bases with no gene match: 10. The CDR3 sequence is 16 residues long. Written as DNA, the CDR3 is TGCGCCAGCAGCCAAGATCGCACCACAGGGGGCCGGGGCTACACCTTC. Amino acid sequence: CASSQDRTTGGRGYTF.

This sequence joins TRBV13 and TRBJ2-1; 8 bases agree with TRBD2. There are 17 residues in the CDR3. V dropped 4 bases and J dropped 2; count of bases not matched to a gene: 10. Germline lookup yields CDR1 PRHDT and CDR2 FYEKMQ (reference sequence). CDR3 sequence (DNA): TGTGCCAGCAGCTCACGCCCGGGACTAGGCCCCTACAATGAGCAGTTCTTC. It codes for CASSSRPGLGPYNEQFF.

This chain links TRBV5-5 with TRBJ2-1, with 9 nucleotides matching TRBD2. Germline assignment: CDR1 SGHKS and CDR2 YYEKEE (reference sequence). The CDR3 length is 14 residues. V was clipped by 5 bases and J by 4 bases; unmatched bases: 4. The CDR3 sequence: CASSGAGGYNEQFF. The CDR3 DNA is TGTGCCAGCAGTGGGGCGGGAGGGTACAATGAGCAGTTCTTC.

The rearrangement joins TRBV5-6 to TRBJ2-5; TRBD1 matches at 9 bases. This CDR3 has 13 amino acids. V lost 6 bases to trimming and J lost 4 bases; unmatched junction nucleotides: 4. Germline V gene lookup returns CDR1 SGHDT and CDR2 YYEEEE. CDR3 protein: CASTTGGRETQYF. In nucleotides, the CDR3 is TGTGCCAGCACGACAGGGGGGAGAGAGACCCAGTACTTC. Full variable domain (outside the CDR3, taken from reference TRBV5-6 and TRBJ2-5): DAGVTQSPTHLIKTRGQQVTLRCSPKSGHDTVSWYQQALGQGPQFIFQYYEEEERQRGNFPDRFSGHQFPNYSSELNVNALLLGDSALYLCASTTGGRETQYFGPGTRLLVL.

The rearrangement uses TRBV11-2 and TRBJ2-7; 10 bases map to TRBD1. CDR1 and CDR2 from the germline V gene are SGHAT and FQNNGV. CDR3 length equals 15 residues. The J segment lost 0 bases and the V segment lost 5 bases, leaving 4 bases of the junction unmatched. The CDR3 coding sequence is TGTGCCAGCAGCCCAGACAGGGGGCTCTCCTACGAGCAGTACTTC. The encoded protein is CASSPDRGLSYEQYF.

The chain links TRBV27 to TRBJ2-2; perhaps TRBD1 as D (5 bases). The CDR3 consists of 14 residues. Per germline, CDR1 MNHEY and CDR2 SMNVEV (reference sequence). Trimming removed 3 bases from V and 7 bases from J, with 12 bases in between. CDR3 loop: CASSFLGEVGELFF. In nucleotides, the CDR3 is TGTGCCAGCAGTTTCTTAGGGGAAGTCGGGGAGCTGTTTTTT.

This chain connects TRBV6-5 to TRBJ2-5; TRBD2 agrees at 9 bases. The CDR3 totals 14 residues. CDR1 MNHEY and CDR2 SVGAGI come from the germline V gene. Unmatched junction bases numbered 7, after V lost 6 bases and J lost 5 bases. In nucleotides, the CDR3 is TGTGCCAGCAGGCGGGGGGGTGAGTTCGAGACCCAGTACTTC. Its translation: CASRRGGEFETQYF.

This chain joins TRBV6-5 and TRBJ2-2, with TRBD2 as a possible D gene (6 bases). The CDR3 has 14 residues. Germline loops: CDR1 MNHEY, CDR2 SVGAGI. Trimming left V 8 bases short and J 4 bases short, with 14 bases between. The CDR3 loop is CASGAGWTTGELFF. The CDR3 DNA sequence: TGTGCCAGCGGCGCGGGGTGGACCACCGGGGAGCTGTTTTTT.

The rearrangement uses TRBV7-3 and TRBJ2-3; TRBD2 is a possible D gene (6 bases). Trimming shortened V by 3 bases and J by 5 bases, and 12 bases separated the two germline ends. This CDR3 comprises 14 residues. The germline CDR1 and CDR2 sequences are SGHTA and FQGTGA. CDR3 sequence: CASSFGTLGDTQYF. CDR3 in DNA: TGTGCCAGCAGCTTCGGGACTCTGGGAGATACGCAGTATTTT.

The chain employs TRBV10-3 and TRBJ2-3, with D possibly TRBD2 on 5 matching bases. Germline V lookup: CDR1 ENHRY, CDR2 SYGVKD. This CDR3 is built from 15 residues. V shed 8 bases and J shed 4 bases, with 19 bases lying between them. The CDR3 sequence is CAIRGWTPGSDTQYF. The CDR3 DNA follows: TGTGCCATCCGTGGCTGGACCCCGGGATCAGATACGCAGTATTTT.

The chain links TRBV7-2 to TRBJ1-3; D call uncertain. Deletions cut 4 bases from V and 0 bases from J, with 13 bases between. Germline CDR1 and CDR2: SGHTA and FQGNSA. CDR3 length equals 16 residues. CDR3: CASSYASGSSGNTIYF. CDR3 nucleotides: TGTGCCAGCAGCTACGCTTCGGGGAGCTCTGGAAACACCATATATTTT.

The J gene is TRBJ1-4, the V gene TRBV6-6; a possible D gene is TRBD1 (6 bases). CDR1 MNHNY and CDR2 SVGAGI come from the germline V gene (reference sequence). The CDR3 consists of 15 residues. The V and J ends lost 6 bases and 7 bases respectively, with 18 bases between them. CDR3 nucleotides: TGTGCCAGCAGCCGACAGGTTAGAGACGGTGAAAAACTGTTTTTT. Translated, it gives CASSRQVRDGEKLFF.